The 19 T cell receptor beta chains reported below all come from one sample, sequenced in a study of a mutant IDH1 vaccine in newly diagnosed glioma. Time point indicated: baseline, week 1 (first vaccination visit). Indicated treatment: pre-vaccination baseline after standard-of-care therapy. Generated by immunoSEQ multiplex PCR, the TCRdb table keeps only in-frame clones and is missing some. The repertoire consists of more than 50,000 clones, with approximately 83% occurring once and the leading ten covering 2.9%. Sequences were derived from PBMCs, sampled from a glioma patient treated with radiotherapy, temozolomide or both. These receptors were obtained from a man aged 25 to 40 with glioma.

The chain has TRBV19 and TRBJ1-5, with D perhaps TRBD1 (6 bases). The CDR3 loop spans 16 amino acids. The germline V and J ends were trimmed by 4 bases and 1 base, with 14 bases remaining between them. The germline CDR1 and CDR2 sequences are LNHDA and SQIVND (reference sequence). The CDR3 nucleotides are TGTGCCAGTAGTACGCTACCAGGGGTAAGCAATCAGCCCCAGCATTTT. It is translated as CASSTLPGVSNQPQHF.

The chain links TRBV7-9 to TRBJ2-4; 7 bases fit TRBD2. Germline CDR1 SEHNR, CDR2 FQNEAQ (reference sequence). The CDR3 is 14 amino acids. V trimming: 3 bases; J trimming: 6 bases; junction bases outside the gene matches: 5. The CDR3 loop reads CASSFTGRRNIQYF. CDR3 coding DNA: TGTGCCAGCAGCTTCACCGGGAGGAGAAACATTCAGTACTTC. Full variable domain (remainder filled in from reference TRBV7-9 and TRBJ2-4): DTGVSQNPRHKITKRGQNVTFRCDPISEHNRLYWYRQTLGQGPEFLTYFQNEAQLEKSRLLSDRFSAERPKGSFSTLEIQRTEQGDSAMYLCASSFTGRRNIQYFGAGTRLSVL.

This clone was recorded only once. This chain uses TRBV18 with TRBJ2-1, with D perhaps matching TRBD1 or TRBD2 (6 bases each). This CDR3 spans 16 amino acids. CDR1 is KGHSH and CDR2 is LQKENI in the germline V gene. Trimming took 1 base from V and 2 from J, leaving 12 bases between them. The chain's CDR3 is CASSPQGGNTYNEQFF. The CDR3, as DNA: TGTGCCAGCTCACCACAGGGGGGAAACACCTACAATGAGCAGTTCTTC. Drawing the rest from reference TRBV18 and TRBJ2-1, the complete variable domain is NAGVMQNPRHLVRRRGQEARLRCSPMKGHSHVYWYRQLPEEGLKFMVYLQKENIIDESGMPKERFSAEFPKEGPSILRIQQVVRGDSAAYFCASSPQGGNTYNEQFFGPGTRLTVL.

The CDR3 DNA follows: TGTGCCAGCAGTTTATCCGGGTTCTATGGCTACACCTTC. Translated: CASSLSGFYGYTF. The V and J genes are TRBV27 and TRBJ1-2; no definite D call. Trimming cost V 0 bases and J 4 bases, with 6 bases left between them. Germline V lookup: CDR1 MNHEY, CDR2 SMNVEV (reference sequence). The CDR3 runs 13 residues.

The chain employs TRBV19 and TRBJ1-6; D is ambiguous. CDR1 and CDR2 (germline): LNHDA, SQIVND (reference sequence). The ends were cut back, 7 bases at V and 8 bases at J, with 18 bases in the middle. CDR3 length equals 15 residues. Written as DNA, the CDR3 is TGTGCCAGTACCCCCGGGGAGGGCCCGTATTCACCCCTCCACTTT. This sequence encodes CASTPGEGPYSPLHF.

The gene calls are TRBV9 and TRBJ1-1, with unresolved D. Germline V gene data show CDR1 as SGDLS and CDR2 as YYNGEE. The length of the CDR3 is 13 residues. V lost 0 bases and J lost 0, with 3 bases in between. DNA for the CDR3: TGTGCCAGCAGCGTAGCCATGAACACTGAAGCTTTCTTT. Its protein is CASSVAMNTEAFF.

This chain links TRBV18 with TRBJ1-5; no clear D gene. The V end was cut by 5 bases, the J end by 5 bases, with 22 bases between. Germline CDR1 is KGHSH and CDR2 is LQKENI. The CDR3 length is 17 residues. The CDR3 coding sequence is TGTGCCAGCTCAACCACATTTGGTCCGGCGGAGGATCAGCCCCAGCATTTT. Amino acids: CASSTTFGPAEDQPQHF.

This clone came up a few times. The genes are TRBV7-9 and TRBJ1-5, with 7 positions matching TRBD1. Germline-derived CDR1 and CDR2 are SEHNR and FQNEAQ (reference sequence). This CDR3 comprises 15 residues. J lost 4 bases, V lost 4 bases, and 7 bases had no gene match. The CDR3 coding sequence is TGTGCCAGCAGCTCAGGGCAGGGGGTGAATCAGCCCCAGCATTTT. It yields the protein CASSSGQGVNQPQHF.

The rearrangement uses TRBV7-9 and TRBJ1-6; TRBD1 aligns across 9 bases. Germline V gives CDR1 SEHNR, CDR2 FQNEAQ (reference sequence). Trimming took 5 bases from V and 9 from J; bases not matched to a gene: 8. The length of the CDR3 is 15 residues. The CDR3 coding sequence is TGTGCCAGCAGCACGGGGACAGGGTTGGTTTCACCCCTCCACTTT. It yields the protein CASSTGTGLVSPLHF.

The chain carries TRBV5-4 and TRBJ1-6, with 9 bases lining up with TRBD1. V was clipped by 4 bases and J by 10 bases; unmatched bases: 9. This CDR3 is 15 amino acids long. Germline V gives CDR1 SGHNT, CDR2 YYREEE (reference sequence). The CDR3 reads CASSMDRGLQSPLHF. The CDR3 DNA follows: TGTGCCAGCAGCATGGACAGGGGCCTACAGTCACCCCTCCACTTT.

The genes are TRBV6-5 and TRBJ1-3, with D maybe TRBD1 (6 bases). In germline, CDR1 is MNHEY, CDR2 SVGAGI. The CDR3 length is 15 residues. Deletions cut 6 bases from V and 4 bases from J, with 16 bases between. The CDR3 protein is CASSLTGAQGNTIYF. CDR3 DNA: TGTGCCAGCAGCCTAACGGGGGCGCAGGGAAACACCATATATTTT.

V gene TRBV2 combines with J gene TRBJ1-5; the D is unclear. The CDR3 has 15 amino acids. V lost 7 bases and J 0 bases, leaving 13 bases between the germline ends. Germline CDR1 is SNHLY and CDR2 is FYNNEI. The CDR3 nucleotides are TGTGCCAGCATGAAGAGGGCCGATAGCAATCAGCCCCAGCATTTT. Encoded protein: CASMKRADSNQPQHF.

Concerning this clone itself: A read error may account for a junction end that differs from germline. This chain connects TRBV25-1 to TRBJ1-6; TRBD1 is a possible D gene (5 bases). Looked up from germline, CDR1 is MGHDK and CDR2 is SYGVNS. The CDR3 runs to 14 residues. The CDR3 loop reads CASRMGRDNSPLHF. DNA for the CDR3: TGTGCTAGCAGGATGGGCAGGGATAATTCACCCCTCCACTTT.

The rearrangement joins TRBV7-9 to TRBJ1-4, with TRBD1 matching over 10 bases. The trim removed 10 bases at V and 2 bases at J, leaving 7 bases unmatched. Germline V lookup: CDR1 SEHNR, CDR2 FQNEAQ (reference sequence). This CDR3 is 15 amino acids long. The CDR3 coding sequence is TGTGCCACCGCGACAGGGGGCGTCACTAATGAAAAACTGTTTTTT. It specifies CATATGGVTNEKLFF.

The V and J genes are TRBV11-2 and TRBJ1-2; TRBD1 might be the D (5 bases). The CDR3 loop spans 16 amino acids. V was cut by 0 bases and J by 5 bases, with 16 bases left in between. Germline assignment: CDR1 SGHAT and CDR2 FQNNGV. CDR3 region: CASSLDGDSLGYGYTF. CDR3 nucleotides: TGTGCCAGCAGCTTAGATGGAGACAGCTTGGGGTATGGCTACACCTTC.

The chain uses TRBV28 and TRBJ1-6; TRBD1 might be the D (6 bases). The V end was cut by 6 bases, the J end by 8 bases, with 11 bases between. Germline CDR1 and CDR2: MDHEN and SYDVKM. The CDR3 has 13 amino acids. CDR3 bases: TGTGCCAGCAGGGTCAGGGGATATTCACCCCTCCACTTT. It yields the protein CASRVRGYSPLHF.

This CDR3 reads CASSSGHRAYGYTF. The CDR3, as DNA: TGTGCCAGCAGTTCTGGTCACCGGGCCTATGGCTACACCTTC. The chain couples TRBV28 to TRBJ1-2; D not certain. V gave up 4 bases and J gave up 4 bases, with 13 bases separating them. The CDR3 consists of 14 residues. CDR1 MDHEN and CDR2 SYDVKM come from the germline V gene.

The gene calls are TRBV6-4 and TRBJ2-3; D gene unclear. The CDR3 length is 13 residues. Per germline, CDR1 MRHNA and CDR2 SNTAGT. Trimming removed 0 bases from V and 2 bases from J, with 3 bases in between. The CDR3 DNA reads as TGTGCCAGCAGTGACTCGGACACAGATACGCAGTATTTT. Encoded protein: CASSDSDTDTQYF.

The V call is TRBV7-9, the J call TRBJ1-1; D gene uncertain. The ends were cut back, 3 bases at V and 6 bases at J, with 11 bases in the middle. Germline V gene sequence: CDR1 SEHNR, CDR2 FQNEAQ (reference sequence). The CDR3 is 13 amino acids. Here the CDR3 DNA reads TGTGCCAGCAGCTTGTCCGCCGGCGCTGAAGCTTTCTTT. Protein product: CASSLSAGAEAFF.